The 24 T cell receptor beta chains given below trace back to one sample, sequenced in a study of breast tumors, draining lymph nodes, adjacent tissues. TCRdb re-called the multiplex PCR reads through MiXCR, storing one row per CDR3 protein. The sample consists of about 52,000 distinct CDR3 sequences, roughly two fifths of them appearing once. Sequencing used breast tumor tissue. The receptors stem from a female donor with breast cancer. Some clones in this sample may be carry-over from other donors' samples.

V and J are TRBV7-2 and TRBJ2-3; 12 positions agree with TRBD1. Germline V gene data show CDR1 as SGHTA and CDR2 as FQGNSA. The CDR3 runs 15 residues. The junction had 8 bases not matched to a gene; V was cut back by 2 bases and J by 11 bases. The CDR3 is CASSLPGQGANEQYF. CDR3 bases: TGTGCCAGCAGCTTACCGGGACAGGGGGCCAATGAGCAGTATTTT.

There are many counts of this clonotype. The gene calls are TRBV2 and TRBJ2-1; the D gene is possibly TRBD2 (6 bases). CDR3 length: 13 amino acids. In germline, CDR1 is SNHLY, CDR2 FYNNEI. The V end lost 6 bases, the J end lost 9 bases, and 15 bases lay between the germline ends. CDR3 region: CASRAGRRGEQFF. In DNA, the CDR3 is TGTGCCAGCAGGGCGGGACGGCGTGGTGAGCAGTTCTTC.

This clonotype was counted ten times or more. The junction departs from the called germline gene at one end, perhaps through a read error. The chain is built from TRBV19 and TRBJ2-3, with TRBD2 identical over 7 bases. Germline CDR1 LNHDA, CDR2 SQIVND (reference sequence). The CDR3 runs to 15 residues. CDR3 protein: CATSSGGRRIDTQYF. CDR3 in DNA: TGTGCCACTAGTTCCGGCGGGAGAAGAATAGATACGCAGTATTTT.

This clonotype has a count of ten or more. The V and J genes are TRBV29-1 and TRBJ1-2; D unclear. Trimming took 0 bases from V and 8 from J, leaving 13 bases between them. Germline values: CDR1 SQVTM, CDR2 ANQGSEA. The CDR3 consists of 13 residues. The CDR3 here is CSVEDLGLQGYTF. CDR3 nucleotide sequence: TGCAGCGTTGAAGATTTGGGATTACAAGGCTACACCTTC.

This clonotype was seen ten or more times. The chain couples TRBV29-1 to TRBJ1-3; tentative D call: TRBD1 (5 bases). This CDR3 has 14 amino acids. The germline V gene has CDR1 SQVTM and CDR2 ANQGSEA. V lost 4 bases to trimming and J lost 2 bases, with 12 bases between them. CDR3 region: CSVGLQGAGNTIYF. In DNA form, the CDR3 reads TGCAGCGTTGGCCTCCAGGGAGCTGGAAACACCATATATTTT.

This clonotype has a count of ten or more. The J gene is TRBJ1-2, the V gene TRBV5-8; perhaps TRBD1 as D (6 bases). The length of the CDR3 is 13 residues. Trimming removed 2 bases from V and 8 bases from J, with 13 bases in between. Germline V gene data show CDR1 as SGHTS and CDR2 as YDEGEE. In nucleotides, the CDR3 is TGTGCCAGCAGCTTCTCGGGGGCGGCCGGCTACACCTTC. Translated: CASSFSGAAGYTF.

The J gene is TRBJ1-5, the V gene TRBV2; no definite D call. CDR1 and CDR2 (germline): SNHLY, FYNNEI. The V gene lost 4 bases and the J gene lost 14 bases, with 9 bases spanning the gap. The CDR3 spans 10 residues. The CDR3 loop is CASSAGSEHF. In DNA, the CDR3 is TGTGCCAGCAGTGCAGGCTCCGAGCATTTT.

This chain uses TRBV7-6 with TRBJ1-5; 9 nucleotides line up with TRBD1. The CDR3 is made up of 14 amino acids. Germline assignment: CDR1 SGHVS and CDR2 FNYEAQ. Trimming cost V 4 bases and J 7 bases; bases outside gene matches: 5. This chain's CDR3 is CASSSRQGGQPQHF. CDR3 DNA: TGTGCCAGCAGCTCCCGACAGGGGGGACAGCCCCAGCATTTT.

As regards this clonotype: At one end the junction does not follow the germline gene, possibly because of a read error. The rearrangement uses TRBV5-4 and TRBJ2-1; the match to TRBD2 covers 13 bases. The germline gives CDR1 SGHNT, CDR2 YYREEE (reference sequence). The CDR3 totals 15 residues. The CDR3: CASSPGLAGYNEQLF. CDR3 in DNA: TGTGCCAGCAGCCCGGGACTAGCGGGATACAATGAGCAGCTCTTC.

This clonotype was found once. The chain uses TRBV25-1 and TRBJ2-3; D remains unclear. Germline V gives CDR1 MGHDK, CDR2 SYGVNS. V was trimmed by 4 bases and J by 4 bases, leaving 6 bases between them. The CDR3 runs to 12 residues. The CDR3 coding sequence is TGTGCCAGCAGTGGCACAGCAGATACGCAGTATTTT. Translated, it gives CASSGTADTQYF.

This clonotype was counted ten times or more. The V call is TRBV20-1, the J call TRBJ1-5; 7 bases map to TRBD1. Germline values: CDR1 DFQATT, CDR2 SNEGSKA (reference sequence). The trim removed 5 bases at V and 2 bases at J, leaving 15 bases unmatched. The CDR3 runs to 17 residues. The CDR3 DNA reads TGCAGTGCTTCCGACAGGGCGGTTTATAAGGGCAATCAGCCCCAGCATTTT. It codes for CSASDRAVYKGNQPQHF.

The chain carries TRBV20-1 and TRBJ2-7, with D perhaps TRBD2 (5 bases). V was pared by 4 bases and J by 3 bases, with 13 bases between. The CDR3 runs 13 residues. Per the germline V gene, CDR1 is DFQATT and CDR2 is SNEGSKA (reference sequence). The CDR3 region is CSAISRGIYEQYF. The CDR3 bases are TGCAGTGCTATCAGCAGAGGGATCTACGAGCAGTACTTC.

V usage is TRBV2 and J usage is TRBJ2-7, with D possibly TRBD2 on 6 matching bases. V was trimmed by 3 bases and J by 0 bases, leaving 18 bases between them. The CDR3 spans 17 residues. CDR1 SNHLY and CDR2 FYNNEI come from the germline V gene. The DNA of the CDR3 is TGTGCCAGCAGTGATCTTCGGGTACGGGGGAGCTCCTACGAGCAGTACTTC. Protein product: CASSDLRVRGSSYEQYF. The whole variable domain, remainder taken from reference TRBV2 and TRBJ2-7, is EPEVTQTPSHQVTQMGQEVILRCVPISNHLYFYWYRQILGQKVEFLVSFYNNEISEKSEIFDDQFSVERPDGSNFTLKIRSTKLEDSAMYFCASSDLRVRGSSYEQYFGPGTRLTVT.

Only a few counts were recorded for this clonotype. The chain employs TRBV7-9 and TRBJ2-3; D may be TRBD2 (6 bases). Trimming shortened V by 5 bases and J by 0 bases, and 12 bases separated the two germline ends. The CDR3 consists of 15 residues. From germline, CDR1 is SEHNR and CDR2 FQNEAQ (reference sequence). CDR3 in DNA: TGTGCCAGCAGCCCACCCGGGAGTAGCACAGATACGCAGTATTTT. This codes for CASSPPGSSTDTQYF.

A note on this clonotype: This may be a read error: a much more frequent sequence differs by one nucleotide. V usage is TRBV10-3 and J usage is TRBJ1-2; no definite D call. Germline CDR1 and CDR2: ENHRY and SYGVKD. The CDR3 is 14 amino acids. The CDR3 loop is CASSKSAVKYGYTF. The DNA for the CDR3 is TGTGCCAGCAGTAAATCAGCCGTAAAGTATGGCTACACCTTC.

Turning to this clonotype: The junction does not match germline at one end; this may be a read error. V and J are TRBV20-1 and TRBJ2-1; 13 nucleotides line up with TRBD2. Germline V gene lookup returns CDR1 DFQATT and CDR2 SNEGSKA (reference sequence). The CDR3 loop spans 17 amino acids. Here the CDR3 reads CSAREDGLAGAGNDQFF. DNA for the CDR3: TGCAGTGCTAGGGAGGACGGACTAGCGGGAGCCGGAAATGACCAGTTCTTC.

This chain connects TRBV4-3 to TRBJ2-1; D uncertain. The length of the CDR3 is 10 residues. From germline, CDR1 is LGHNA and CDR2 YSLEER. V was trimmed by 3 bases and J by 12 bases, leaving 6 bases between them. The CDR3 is CASSHIGQFF. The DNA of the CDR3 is TGCGCCAGCAGCCACATCGGGCAGTTCTTC.

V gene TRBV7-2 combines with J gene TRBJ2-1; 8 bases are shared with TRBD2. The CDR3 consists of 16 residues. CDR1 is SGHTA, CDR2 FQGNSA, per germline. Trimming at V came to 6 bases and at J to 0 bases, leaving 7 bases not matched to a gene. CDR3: CASRYAGTSSYNEQFF. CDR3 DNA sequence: TGTGCCAGCAGGTACGCCGGGACTAGCTCCTACAATGAGCAGTTCTTC.

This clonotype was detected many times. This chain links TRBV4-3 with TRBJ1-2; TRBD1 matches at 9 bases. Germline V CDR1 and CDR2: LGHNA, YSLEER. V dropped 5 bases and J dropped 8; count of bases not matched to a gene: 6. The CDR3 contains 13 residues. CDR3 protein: CASSNRGRRGYTF. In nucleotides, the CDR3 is TGCGCCAGCAGCAACAGGGGGCGACGGGGCTACACCTTC.

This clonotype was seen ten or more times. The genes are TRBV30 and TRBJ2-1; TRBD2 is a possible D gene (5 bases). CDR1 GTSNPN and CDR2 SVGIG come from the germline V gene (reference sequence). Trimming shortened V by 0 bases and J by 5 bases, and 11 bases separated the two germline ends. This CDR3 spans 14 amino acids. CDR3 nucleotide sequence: TGTGCCTGGAGTGTACTCGGGGTTAACAATGAGCAGTTCTTC. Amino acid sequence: CAWSVLGVNNEQFF.

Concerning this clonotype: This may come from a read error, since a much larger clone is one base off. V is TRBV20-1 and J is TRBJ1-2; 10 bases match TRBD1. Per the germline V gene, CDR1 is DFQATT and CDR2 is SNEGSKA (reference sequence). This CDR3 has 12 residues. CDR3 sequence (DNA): TGCAGTGCTAAGGACAGGGGGGCTGGCTCCACCTTC. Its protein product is CSAKDRGAGSTF.

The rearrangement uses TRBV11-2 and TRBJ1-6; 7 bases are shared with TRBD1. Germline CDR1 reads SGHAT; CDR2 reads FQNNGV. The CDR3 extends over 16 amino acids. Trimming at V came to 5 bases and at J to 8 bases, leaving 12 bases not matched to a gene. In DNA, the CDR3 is TGTGCCAGCAGCCCAGGACGGACAGGTTCGGATTCACCCCTCCACTTT. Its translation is CASSPGRTGSDSPLHF.

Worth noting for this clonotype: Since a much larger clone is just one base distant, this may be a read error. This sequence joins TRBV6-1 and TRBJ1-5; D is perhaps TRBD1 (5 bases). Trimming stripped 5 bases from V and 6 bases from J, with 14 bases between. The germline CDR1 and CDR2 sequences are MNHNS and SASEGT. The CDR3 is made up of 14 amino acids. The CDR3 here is CASSQGTWTQPQHF. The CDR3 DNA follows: TGTGCCAGCAGTCAAGGGACTTGGACTCAGCCCCAGCATTTT.

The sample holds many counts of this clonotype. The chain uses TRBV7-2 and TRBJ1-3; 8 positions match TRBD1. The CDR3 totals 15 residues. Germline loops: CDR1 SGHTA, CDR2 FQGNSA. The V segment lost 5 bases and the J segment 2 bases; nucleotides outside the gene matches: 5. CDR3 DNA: TGTGCCAGCAGCCTCAGGGGGCTGCCTGGAAACACCATATATTTT. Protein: CASSLRGLPGNTIYF.